Listed below are T cell receptor beta chains from one sample, sequenced in a study of cytomegalovirus exposure and HLA in healthy donors. Data came from immunoSEQ multiplex PCR; TCRdb stores just in-frame clones and leaves some out. The table records fewer than 200,000 clones, 60% to 80% of them present only once. The source material was PBMCs. The source of these receptors is a woman between 40 and 55 years old in good health and CMV-seropositive. CDR3s include the opening cysteine and the closing phenylalanine or tryptophan. The D gene is left open where the match is weak. Not all rows give a size; the values are once, few, many and, for expanded clones, a class.

len: 16; abundance: .; d_gene: .; j_gene: TRBJ1-2; v_gene: TRBV27; CDR3nt: TGTGCCAGCAGTTTTAACTTCAGGGTATTGACCCATGGCTACACCTTC; CDR3aa: CASSFNFRVLTHGYTF
len: 13; abundance: .; d_gene: .; j_gene: TRBJ2-7; v_gene: TRBV7-9; CDR3nt: TGCGCCAGCAGCTGGACAGCCTCCTACGAGCAGTACTTC; CDR3aa: CASSWTASYEQYF
len: 15; abundance: .; d_gene: .; j_gene: TRBJ1-3; v_gene: TRBV18; CDR3nt: TGTGCCAGCTCACCAGCAGGCTCGGGAGGAAACACCATATATTTT; CDR3aa: CASSPAGSGGNTIYF
len: 13; abundance: .; d_gene: .; j_gene: TRBJ1-6; v_gene: TRBV4-3; CDR3nt: TGCGCCAGCAGCCCTCAGGGTAATTCACCCCTCCACTTT; CDR3aa: CASSPQGNSPLHF
len: 13; abundance: .; d_gene: TRBD1; j_gene: TRBJ2-5; v_gene: TRBV10-2; CDR3nt: TGCGCCAGCAGTAGGACAGGGGAAGAGACCCAGTACTTC; CDR3aa: CASSRTGEETQYF
len: 15; abundance: .; d_gene: .; j_gene: TRBJ1-5; v_gene: TRBV19; CDR3nt: TGTGCCAGTAGTATTACGGGGTACGTCAATCAGCCCCAGCATTTT; CDR3aa: CASSITGYVNQPQHF
len: 15; abundance: .; d_gene: .; j_gene: TRBJ1-3; v_gene: TRBV6-5; CDR3nt: TGTGCCAGCAGTTACTCGTCAGGGACTGGAAACACCATATATTTT; CDR3aa: CASSYSSGTGNTIYF
len: 14; abundance: .; d_gene: .; j_gene: TRBJ1-5; v_gene: TRBV5-1; CDR3nt: TGCGCCAGCAGCTTAGGGCGGGCGGGTCAGCCCCAGCATTTT; CDR3aa: CASSLGRAGQPQHF
len: 15; abundance: .; d_gene: .; j_gene: TRBJ2-2; v_gene: TRBV29-1; CDR3nt: TGCAGCGTCGGTACAGAGAAAGGAAAGACCGGGGAGCTGTTTTTT; CDR3aa: CSVGTEKGKTGELFF
len: 14; abundance: once; d_gene: .; j_gene: TRBJ2-7; v_gene: TRBV19; CDR3nt: TGTGCCAGTAGTATAGTAGGCGGAGCCTACGAGCAGTACTTC; CDR3aa: CASSIVGGAYEQYF
len: 13; abundance: .; d_gene: .; j_gene: TRBJ1-2; v_gene: TRBV19; CDR3nt: TGTGCCAGTTTCCCAGGAACTAACTATGGCTACACCTTC; CDR3aa: CASFPGTNYGYTF
len: 12; abundance: .; d_gene: TRBD1; j_gene: TRBJ1-1; v_gene: TRBV10-3; CDR3nt: TGTGCCATCAGTGGACAGGGTACTGAAGCTTTCTTT; CDR3aa: CAISGQGTEAFF
len: 13; abundance: .; d_gene: .; j_gene: TRBJ1-2; v_gene: TRBV25-1; CDR3nt: TGTGCCAGCAGTGCCGGGACTAACTATGGCTACACCTTC; CDR3aa: CASSAGTNYGYTF
len: 14; abundance: .; d_gene: .; j_gene: TRBJ2-1; v_gene: TRBV14; CDR3nt: TGTGCCAGCAGCCCCCGGCAGGGGCGGAATGAGCAGTTCTTC; CDR3aa: CASSPRQGRNEQFF
len: 13; abundance: .; d_gene: .; j_gene: TRBJ2-4; v_gene: TRBV6-6; CDR3nt: TGTGCCAGTACGGGGGGCCTGGGAAACATTCAGTACTTC; CDR3aa: CASTGGLGNIQYF
len: 16; abundance: .; d_gene: TRBD2; j_gene: TRBJ2-1; v_gene: TRBV7-2; CDR3nt: TGTGCCAGCAGCTTATATCCCCCCCTACTAGCGGGAGAGCAGTTCTTC; CDR3aa: CASSLYPPLLAGEQFF
len: 11; abundance: .; d_gene: TRBD1; j_gene: TRBJ2-3; v_gene: TRBV18; CDR3nt: TGTGCCAGCTCACCCGGGACAGGGGAGTATTTT; CDR3aa: CASSPGTGEYF
len: 16; abundance: .; d_gene: TRBD2; j_gene: TRBJ2-3; v_gene: TRBV10-3; CDR3nt: TGTGCCATCAGTGCCCTAGCGGGAGAGGGCACAGATACGCAGTATTTT; CDR3aa: CAISALAGEGTDTQYF
len: 18; abundance: .; d_gene: TRBD2; j_gene: TRBJ2-7; v_gene: TRBV7-2; CDR3nt: TGTGCCAGCAGCTTAGCAGGAGGGGCTAGCGGGAGGTTCTACGAGCAGTACTTC; CDR3aa: CASSLAGGASGRFYEQYF
len: 14; abundance: .; d_gene: .; j_gene: TRBJ2-2; v_gene: TRBV15; CDR3nt: TGTGCCACCAGCAGAGATCGGGGCACCGGGGAGCTGTTTTTT; CDR3aa: CATSRDRGTGELFF
len: 13; abundance: .; d_gene: .; j_gene: TRBJ2-3; v_gene: TRBV5-1; CDR3nt: TGCGCCAGCAGCTCTCGGGGGATAGATACGCAGTATTTT; CDR3aa: CASSSRGIDTQYF
len: 16; abundance: .; d_gene: TRBD1; j_gene: TRBJ1-1; v_gene: TRBV5-1; CDR3nt: TGCGCCAGCAGCTCCTCCAGGACAGGTTTGAACACTGAAGCTTTCTTT; CDR3aa: CASSSSRTGLNTEAFF